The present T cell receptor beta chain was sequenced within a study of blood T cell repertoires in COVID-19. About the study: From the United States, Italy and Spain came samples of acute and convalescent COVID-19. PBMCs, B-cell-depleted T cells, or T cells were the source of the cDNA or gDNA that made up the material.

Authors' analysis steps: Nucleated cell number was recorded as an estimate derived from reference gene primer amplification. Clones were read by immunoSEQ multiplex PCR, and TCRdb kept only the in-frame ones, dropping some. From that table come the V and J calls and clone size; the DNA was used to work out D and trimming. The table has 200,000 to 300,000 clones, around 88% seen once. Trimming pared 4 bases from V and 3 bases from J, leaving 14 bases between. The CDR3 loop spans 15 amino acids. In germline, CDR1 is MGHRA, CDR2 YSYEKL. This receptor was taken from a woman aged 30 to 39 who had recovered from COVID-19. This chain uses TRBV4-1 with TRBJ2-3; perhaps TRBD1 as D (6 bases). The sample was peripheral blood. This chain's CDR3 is CASSRRDTGTDTQYF. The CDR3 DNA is TGCGCCAGCAGCCGCCGGGACACCGGGACAGATACGCAGTATTTT.